This passage covers 10 T cell receptor beta chains from one sample sequenced in a study of cytomegalovirus exposure and HLA in healthy donors. PCR was performed using 60 Vbeta and 13 Jbeta primers. Some clones are missing from TCRdb's copy, which holds only in-frame ones; the method was immunoSEQ multiplex PCR. This table has approximately 200,000 clones, around 86% appearing once. Specimen: PBMCs. The receptor set was obtained from a woman between 45 and 65 years old in good health and CMV-seropositive.

The chain links TRBV2 to TRBJ2-7; 7 bases fit TRBD1. CDR3 length equals 14 residues. Trimming cost V 6 bases and J 4 bases; bases outside gene matches: 9. In germline, CDR1 is SNHLY, CDR2 FYNNEI. For the CDR3, the DNA is TGTGCCAGCAGCGTAAACAGGGGCTCATACGAGCAGTACTTC. Amino acid sequence: CASSVNRGSYEQYF.

This clone showed up just once. The V call is TRBV4-3, the J call TRBJ1-5; D not resolved. The V end lost 0 bases, the J end lost 3 bases, and 12 bases lay between the germline ends. The V gene's germline CDR1 is LGHNA and CDR2 YSLEER. This CDR3 region has 16 residues. The CDR3 sequence: CASSQDREGANQPQHF. In nucleotides, the CDR3 is TGCGCCAGCAGCCAAGATCGTGAAGGAGCCAATCAGCCCCAGCATTTT.

The chain links TRBV18 to TRBJ2-2; TRBD2 matches at 8 bases. CDR1 KGHSH and CDR2 LQKENI come from the germline V gene. CDR3 length: 15 residues. V was pared by 5 bases and J by 3 bases, with 5 bases of the junction left unmatched. CDR3 sequence: CASSTGGPDTGELFF. CDR3 sequence (DNA): TGTGCCAGCTCAACGGGAGGGCCGGACACCGGGGAGCTGTTTTTT.

J is TRBJ2-5 and V is TRBV4-3, with TRBD2 matching over 13 bases. The J call may be in error: the DNA end matches TRBJ2-7 better. Germline V gene data show CDR1 as LGHNA and CDR2 as YSLEER. This CDR3 contains 18 residues. CDR3 nucleotides: TGCGCCAGCAGCCAAGTCCCGACTAGCGGGGGGCCAATGGGCGAGCAGTACTTC. This codes for CASSQVPTSGGPMGEQYF.

This clone was counted a single time. The chain links TRBV5-1 to TRBJ2-1; perhaps TRBD2 as D (7 bases). The CDR3 is 15 amino acids. In germline, CDR1 is SGHRS, CDR2 YFSETQ. Trimming removed 1 base at V and 10 bases at J, with 18 bases between. The CDR3 protein is CASSLTVGGPGEQFF. Written as DNA, the CDR3 is TGCGCCAGCAGCTTGACTGTGGGGGGGCCAGGGGAGCAGTTCTTC.

This sequence joins TRBV5-1 and TRBJ2-2; maybe TRBD1 (6 bases). Germline CDR1 is SGHRS and CDR2 is YFSETQ. The CDR3 runs to 15 residues. Trimming stripped 5 bases from V and 6 bases from J, with 17 bases between. CDR3 DNA sequence: TGCGCCAGCAGTCCGGTAGGCAGGGGAGCCGGGGAGCTGTTTTTT. Amino acids: CASSPVGRGAGELFF.

The V call is TRBV13, the J call TRBJ2-5, with D perhaps TRBD2 (6 bases). V was pared by 5 bases and J by 1 base, with 11 bases between. The CDR3 length is 14 residues. Germline V gene sequence: CDR1 PRHDT, CDR2 FYEKMQ (reference sequence). Here the CDR3 DNA reads TGTGCCAGCAGCCCACTAGCCCCCCAAGAGACCCAGTACTTC. This codes for CASSPLAPQETQYF.

The chain carries TRBV2 and TRBJ2-2, with 7 bases lining up with TRBD2. CDR3 length: 14 amino acids. V dropped 9 bases and J dropped 6; count of bases not matched to a gene: 10. Germline V gene data show CDR1 as SNHLY and CDR2 as FYNNEI. The DNA for the CDR3 is TGTGCCAGTCGCCGGACTAGTGTCCCCGGGGAGCTGTTTTTT. It is translated as CASRRTSVPGELFF.

The chain carries TRBV11-2 and TRBJ1-1, with a possible D match to TRBD1 (5 bases). The CDR3 contains 15 residues. Per germline, CDR1 SGHAT and CDR2 FQNNGV. Trimming took off 5 bases at V and 0 bases at J, with 13 bases between the two ends. CDR3 DNA: TGTGCCAGCAGCCTCAGCAAGGGGCTGAACACTGAAGCTTTCTTT. Translating it yields CASSLSKGLNTEAFF.

The V and J genes are TRBV5-6 and TRBJ2-3; 7 nucleotides line up with TRBD2. This CDR3 has 16 amino acids. CDR1 and CDR2 from the germline V gene are SGHDT and YYEEEE. The V gene end was trimmed by 3 bases and the J gene end by 0 bases; junction bases not matched to a gene: 7. CDR3 DNA: TGTGCCAGCAGCTACAATAGCGGGCAAAGCACAGATACGCAGTATTTT. Translation: CASSYNSGQSTDTQYF.